The 28 T cell receptor beta chains given below trace back to one sample, sequenced in a study of chemoradiotherapy in HPV16-positive cancers. Profiled with immunoSEQ multiplex PCR; TCRdb holds only in-frame clones, not every one. The sample has 6,000 to 8,000 clones; over 75% are singletons. Sequencing used tumor tissue, obtained from a patient who underwent chemoradiotherapy. Receptors were obtained from a human donor with HPV-associated anogenital cancer.

The V call is TRBV28, the J call TRBJ1-6; the D gene is possibly TRBD1 (5 bases). Germline V gives CDR1 MDHEN, CDR2 SYDVKM. V was clipped by 8 bases and J by 8 bases, with 10 bases between them. This CDR3 has 12 residues. CDR3 protein: CASVRGDSPLHF. As DNA, the CDR3 is TGTGCCAGCGTTCGAGGGGATTCACCCCTCCACTTT.

V usage is TRBV11-1 and J usage is TRBJ1-4; no firm D call. This CDR3 region has 14 residues. Between the trimmed V and J ends, which lost 5 bases and 0 bases, there was a span of 7 bases. Per the germline V gene, CDR1 is SGHAT and CDR2 is FQDESV (reference sequence). The CDR3 is CASSDRATNEKLFF. CDR3 coding DNA: TGTGCCAGCAGCGACCGAGCAACTAATGAAAAACTGTTTTTT.

The rearrangement links TRBV18 to TRBJ1-5, with no clear D. CDR1 KGHSH and CDR2 LQKENI come from the germline V gene. The CDR3 extends over 15 amino acids. V gave up 3 bases and J gave up 6 bases, with 15 bases separating them. The DNA of the CDR3 is TGTGCCAGCTCACCTCGGGCCGACGGGTCTCAGCCCCAGCATTTT. Translated: CASSPRADGSQPQHF.

The CDR3 bases are TGTGCCAGCAGCCCCGAAGTCGGTCAGTTGAACACTGAAGCTTTCTTT. This translates into CASSPEVGQLNTEAFF. The rearrangement links TRBV5-8 to TRBJ1-1, with D uncertain. Trimming left V 4 bases short and J 0 bases short, with 16 bases between. CDR3 size: 16 residues. CDR1 and CDR2 from the germline V gene are SGHTS and YDEGEE. Looking up the rest from reference TRBV5-8 and TRBJ1-1 gives the full variable domain: EAGVTQSPTHLIKTRGQQATLRCSPISGHTSVYWYQQALGLGLQFLLWYDEGEERNRGNFPPRFSGRQFPNYSSELNVNALELEDSALYLCASSPEVGQLNTEAFFGQGTRLTVV.

The V gene is TRBV30, the J gene TRBJ1-4; D gene unclear. This CDR3 is built from 14 residues. The ends were cut back, 1 base at V and 4 bases at J, with 10 bases in the middle. Germline CDR1 reads GTSNPN; CDR2 reads SVGIG (reference sequence). The CDR3 region has the DNA TGTGCCTGGAGTGGAGGGAGCCTTAATGAAAAACTGTTTTTT. Amino acids: CAWSGGSLNEKLFF.

The chain combines TRBV6-5 with TRBJ1-3; no definite D call. The CDR3 covers 15 residues. Trimming took off 1 base at V and 0 bases at J, with 7 bases between the two ends. Germline CDR1 and CDR2: MNHEY and SVGAGI. In nucleotides, the CDR3 is TGTGCCAGCAGTTACTGGGAGGGCTCTGGAAACACCATATATTTT. This codes for CASSYWEGSGNTIYF.

The chain carries TRBV19 and TRBJ1-1; no clear D. V shed 4 bases and J shed 0 bases, with 6 bases lying between them. This CDR3 spans 13 amino acids. Germline lookup yields CDR1 LNHDA and CDR2 SQIVND (reference sequence). CDR3: CASSRWMNTEAFF. In DNA form, the CDR3 reads TGTGCCAGTAGTAGGTGGATGAACACTGAAGCTTTCTTT.

The rearrangement uses TRBV6-5 and TRBJ1-2; D is possibly TRBD1 (6 bases). This CDR3 comprises 14 residues. CDR1 and CDR2 from the germline V gene are MNHEY and SVGAGI. Trimming cost V 1 base and J 7 bases, with 13 bases left between them. CDR3 coding DNA: TGTGCCAGCAGTTACTACGGGGGGCAGGGTGGCTACACCTTC. It yields the protein CASSYYGGQGGYTF.

The gene calls are TRBV15 and TRBJ2-2; D perhaps matches TRBD1 (6 bases). V lost 2 bases and J lost 9, with 16 bases in between. Germline assignment: CDR1 LNHNV and CDR2 YYDKDF (reference sequence). This CDR3 is 15 amino acids long. CDR3 sequence: CATSRPNGGVWELFF. The DNA for the CDR3 is TGTGCCACCAGCAGACCAAATGGGGGCGTTTGGGAGCTGTTTTTT.

The table lists this clone with a count of one. The rearrangement uses TRBV5-6 and TRBJ2-2; D is uncertain. CDR1 is SGHDT and CDR2 is YYEEEE in the germline V gene. V gave up 2 bases and J gave up 7 bases, with 6 bases separating them. This CDR3 has 12 amino acids. Written as DNA, the CDR3 is TGTGCCAGCAGCTTTGTGGTCGGGGAGCTGTTTTTT. This encodes CASSFVVGELFF. The full variable domain, rest sourced from reference TRBV5-6 and TRBJ2-2, is DAGVTQSPTHLIKTRGQQVTLRCSPKSGHDTVSWYQQALGQGPQFIFQYYEEEERQRGNFPDRFSGHQFPNYSSELNVNALLLGDSALYLCASSFVVGELFFGEGSRLTVL.

The chain couples TRBV28 to TRBJ1-4; tentatively, D is TRBD1 (6 bases). This CDR3 comprises 14 residues. CDR1 MDHEN and CDR2 SYDVKM come from the germline V gene. Trimming took off 5 bases at V and 3 bases at J, with 10 bases between the two ends. Written as DNA, the CDR3 is TGTGCCAGCAGTGCGGACAGAGCTAATGAAAAACTGTTTTTT. Translation gives CASSADRANEKLFF.

This clone has only one observation. This chain joins TRBV7-9 and TRBJ2-1; D gene unclear. With 4 bases removed from V and 4 bases from J, the gap between germline ends came to 11 bases. CDR3 length: 14 residues. CDR1 is SEHNR and CDR2 is FQNEAQ in the germline V gene (reference sequence). Written as DNA, the CDR3 is TGTGCCAGCAGCTCCTGGCTAAGATACAATGAGCAGTTCTTC. This encodes CASSSWLRYNEQFF.

The chain employs TRBV19 and TRBJ2-7; tentative D call: TRBD1 (5 bases). Germline-derived CDR1 and CDR2 are LNHDA and SQIVND (reference sequence). This CDR3 has 12 amino acids. Trimming took off 10 bases at V and 4 bases at J, with 14 bases between the two ends. The CDR3, as DNA: TGTGCCACTTTAGGGGTAAAGTACGAGCAGTACGTC. Its translation is CATLGVKYEQYV.

The V and J genes are TRBV18 and TRBJ2-3, with 12 bases aligning to TRBD2. The ends lost 6 bases at V and 2 bases at J; junction bases unmatched: 3. This CDR3 is built from 15 residues. In germline, CDR1 is KGHSH, CDR2 LQKENI. For the CDR3, the DNA is TGTGCCAGCTCCCGACTAGCGGGAGACACAGATACGCAGTATTTT. Translated: CASSRLAGDTDTQYF.

The CDR3 loop reads CASSLQGREVDEQFF. CDR3 in DNA: TGTGCCAGCAGCCTCCAAGGGCGGGAGGTTGATGAGCAGTTCTTC. The rearrangement uses TRBV4-2 and TRBJ2-1; 8 nucleotides match TRBD2. With 4 bases clipped from V and 8 bases from J, the junction kept 10 bases outside the gene matches. Germline loops: CDR1 LGHNA, CDR2 YNFKEQ. The CDR3 has 15 residues.

V gene TRBV9 combines with J gene TRBJ2-3; D is possibly TRBD2 (6 bases). Germline lookup yields CDR1 SGDLS and CDR2 YYNGEE. V lost 5 bases and J lost 3, with 16 bases in between. The CDR3 totals 15 residues. For the CDR3, the DNA is TGTGCCAGCAGTCTGGGAGGCCCCGGGACAGATACGCAGTATTTT. Its protein is CASSLGGPGTDTQYF.

This chain uses TRBV6-5 with TRBJ1-6, with 10 nucleotides matching TRBD1. This CDR3 spans 14 amino acids. In germline, CDR1 is MNHEY, CDR2 SVGAGI. V dropped 6 bases and J dropped 10; count of bases not matched to a gene: 6. The CDR3 region is CASSPGQGVSPLHF. The CDR3 DNA reads as TGTGCCAGCAGCCCCGGACAGGGGGTATCACCCCTCCACTTT.

The V call is TRBV2, the J call TRBJ2-6; D remains unclear. The V and J ends lost 7 bases and 0 bases respectively, with 7 bases between them. This CDR3 is 14 amino acids long. Germline V gives CDR1 SNHLY, CDR2 FYNNEI. CDR3 in amino acids: CASKSTSGANVLTF. The DNA for the CDR3 is TGTGCCAGCAAGTCTACCTCTGGGGCCAACGTCCTGACTTTC.

This chain links TRBV18 with TRBJ1-1; D is perhaps TRBD1 (6 bases). Germline lookup yields CDR1 KGHSH and CDR2 LQKENI. The CDR3 spans 14 residues. V was shortened by 2 bases and J by 6 bases, with 13 bases between the two germline ends. CDR3 region: CASSPRQEPPEAFF. Here the CDR3 DNA reads TGTGCCAGCTCACCAAGACAGGAGCCCCCTGAAGCTTTCTTT.

The chain couples TRBV7-2 to TRBJ2-1; 14 bases map to TRBD2. V gave up 3 bases and J gave up 11 bases; unmatched junction bases: 9. The CDR3 is 16 amino acids. The germline gives CDR1 SGHTA, CDR2 FQGNSA. This chain's CDR3 is CASSFLGLAGGGQQFF. CDR3 in DNA: TGTGCCAGCAGCTTCCTAGGACTAGCGGGAGGCGGTCAGCAGTTCTTC.

A few counts support this clone. The chain links TRBV20-1 to TRBJ2-7, with D uncertain. CDR1 DFQATT and CDR2 SNEGSKA come from the germline V gene (reference sequence). This CDR3 has 11 amino acids. The V gene lost 3 bases and the J gene lost 3 bases, with 6 bases spanning the gap. This CDR3 is CSARPIYEQYF. CDR3 in DNA: TGCAGTGCTAGGCCGATCTACGAGCAGTACTTC.

The CDR3 DNA reads as TGTGCCAGCAGTTATGGGGGATCCGAAAAACTGTTTTTT. Protein: CASSYGGSEKLFF. The chain carries TRBV6-6 and TRBJ1-4, with D perhaps matching TRBD1 (5 bases). V lost 3 bases and J lost 8, with 10 bases in between. Germline V gives CDR1 MNHNY, CDR2 SVGAGI (reference sequence). This CDR3 has 13 residues.

This clone was seen only once. This rearrangement joins TRBV5-4 to TRBJ2-1, with 7 bases identical to TRBD1. From germline, CDR1 is SGHNT and CDR2 YYREEE (reference sequence). The V gene end was trimmed by 4 bases and the J gene end by 6 bases; junction bases not matched to a gene: 7. This CDR3 has 14 amino acids. The CDR3 loop is CASSPTPGGNEQFF. CDR3 bases: TGTGCCAGCAGCCCTACCCCAGGGGGCAATGAGCAGTTCTTC.

This rearrangement joins TRBV4-1 to TRBJ2-5, with D possibly TRBD1 on 5 matching bases. V was cut by 1 base and J by 5 bases, with 14 bases left in between. Looked up from germline, CDR1 is MGHRA and CDR2 is YSYEKL. This CDR3 has 15 amino acids. The CDR3 bases are TGCGCCAGCAGCCAAGGGGGCAGGGCAGGGGAGACCCAGTACTTC. Its protein is CASSQGGRAGETQYF.

The genes are TRBV20-1 and TRBJ1-1; weak D call: TRBD1 (5 bases). This CDR3 region has 11 residues. V was pared by 5 bases and J by 10 bases, with 14 bases between. The germline gives CDR1 DFQATT, CDR2 SNEGSKA (reference sequence). The CDR3 loop is CSAHNTGLAFF. CDR3 nucleotide sequence: TGCAGTGCTCATAATACGGGACTAGCTTTCTTT.

The V gene is TRBV10-3, the J gene TRBJ2-7; D possibly matches TRBD1 or TRBD2 (5 bases each). The CDR3 consists of 14 residues. V lost 6 bases and J lost 5, with 17 bases in between. Germline V lookup: CDR1 ENHRY, CDR2 SYGVKD. CDR3 in amino acids: CAIREVSGTNEQYF. Here the CDR3 DNA reads TGTGCCATCAGGGAGGTCTCGGGGACGAACGAGCAGTACTTC.

The chain uses TRBV7-8 and TRBJ2-5; 9 positions agree with TRBD2. The CDR3 totals 15 residues. Germline loops: CDR1 SGHVS, CDR2 FQNEAQ. V trimming: 5 bases; J trimming: 6 bases; junction bases outside the gene matches: 10. The CDR3 DNA reads TGTGCCAGCAGCCCAGAGCGGGAGGCACGACAGACCCAGTACTTC. Translating it yields CASSPEREARQTQYF.

The table lists this clone with a count of one. The V and J genes are TRBV15 and TRBJ1-1, with 7 nucleotides matching TRBD1. From germline, CDR1 is LNHNV and CDR2 YYDKDF (reference sequence). The trim removed 8 bases at V and 1 base at J, leaving 7 bases unmatched. The CDR3 spans 14 residues. CDR3 sequence: CATRLRTGNTEAFF. The CDR3 DNA reads as TGTGCCACCCGTCTAAGGACAGGGAACACTGAAGCTTTCTTT. Variable domain in full (rest from reference TRBV15 and TRBJ1-1): DAMVIQNPRYQVTQFGKPVTLSCSQTLNHNVMYWYQQKSSQAPKLLFHYYDKDFNNEADTPDNFQSRRPNTSFCFLDIRSPGLGDTAMYLCATRLRTGNTEAFFGQGTRLTVV.